The 23 T cell receptor beta chains given below trace back to one sample, sequenced in a study of T cells in Graves' hyperthyroidism and ophthalmopathy. TCR beta CDR3 regions were amplified from RNA. The primer set for the first-round RT-PCR of the TCR CDR3 was HTBI. TCRdb fed the multiplex PCR reads into MiXCR, producing one record per CDR3 protein. The sample includes about 480,000 distinct CDR3 sequences, roughly 25% seen only once; the top ten take over 9%. Sequencing was performed on blood. Receptors originate from a woman younger than 45 with Graves' ophthalmopathy.

On this clonotype: A much larger clone lies one base from this, so it may be a read error. The chain uses TRBV6-1 and TRBJ1-2, with D uncertain. The V and J ends lost 8 bases and 4 bases respectively, with 11 bases between them. CDR3 length: 12 amino acids. Per germline, CDR1 MNHNS and CDR2 SASEGT. The DNA of the CDR3 is TGTGCCAGCCTGGCAGACTCCTATGGCTACACCTTC. Protein product: CASLADSYGYTF.

The rearrangement links TRBV6-5 to TRBJ2-7; the match to TRBD1 covers 7 bases. J gave up 5 bases and V 4 bases, and 14 bases lay outside the gene matches. The CDR3 consists of 16 residues. The V gene's germline CDR1 is MNHEY and CDR2 SVGAGI. CDR3 sequence: CASSSTGTASGNEQYF. CDR3 nucleotides: TGTGCCAGCAGTTCCACCGGGACAGCCAGTGGGAACGAGCAGTACTTC.

The CDR3 sequence: CASSEQGNPQETQYF. The CDR3 bases are TGTGCCAGCAGTGAACAGGGTAATCCCCAAGAGACCCAGTACTTC. The genes are TRBV2 and TRBJ2-5, with a tentative D call TRBD1 (5 bases). The V gene's germline CDR1 is SNHLY and CDR2 FYNNEI. This CDR3 region has 15 residues. The V and J ends lost 2 bases and 1 base respectively, with 11 bases between them.

CDR3 coding DNA: TGTGCCAGCGGGGGGGACAGGTACATGAACACTGAAGCTTTCTTT. It translates to CASGGDRYMNTEAFF. This chain links TRBV28 with TRBJ1-1, with 8 bases identical to TRBD1. The V segment lost 8 bases and the J segment 0 bases; nucleotides outside the gene matches: 8. This CDR3 has 15 amino acids. Germline V gives CDR1 MDHEN, CDR2 SYDVKM.

This clonotype occurred many times. V gene TRBV29-1 combines with J gene TRBJ1-1, with 10 bases fitting TRBD1. Germline trimming cut 6 bases from V and 4 bases from J; bases unmatched to any gene: 8. Germline V lookup: CDR1 SQVTM, CDR2 ANQGSEA. The CDR3 is made up of 14 amino acids. As DNA, the CDR3 is TGCAGCGTCGGGAACCGGACAGGGGGCACTGAAGCTTTCTTT. This translates into CSVGNRTGGTEAFF.

The gene calls are TRBV6-1 and TRBJ1-3; no clear D gene. V was shortened by 4 bases and J by 6 bases, with 13 bases between the two germline ends. CDR1 MNHNS and CDR2 SASEGT come from the germline V gene. The CDR3 is made up of 14 amino acids. The CDR3 region has the DNA TGTGCCAGCAGTGTCAGAACGAGGGAAAACACCATATATTTT. It translates to CASSVRTRENTIYF.

The genes are TRBV11-2 and TRBJ2-7; D is perhaps TRBD1 (7 bases). The CDR3 is made up of 14 amino acids. The germline V gene encodes CDR1 SGHAT and CDR2 FQNNGV. Trimming removed 5 bases at V and 4 bases at J, with 15 bases between. CDR3 DNA: TGTGCCAGCAGCCTCAGGGGGGTTCTGTACGAGCAGTACTTC. Protein product: CASSLRGVLYEQYF.

In its sample, this clonotype was seen many times. This chain connects TRBV19 to TRBJ1-2; the match to TRBD1 covers 7 bases. Germline values: CDR1 LNHDA, CDR2 SQIVND (reference sequence). The V segment lost 5 bases and the J segment 6 bases; nucleotides outside the gene matches: 12. There are 15 residues in the CDR3. The CDR3 DNA sequence: TGTGCCAGTAGTCCATCCCTAACAGGGGCGAATGGCTACACCTTC. Protein sequence: CASSPSLTGANGYTF.

In its sample, this clonotype was seen a few times. The chain carries TRBV29-1 and TRBJ1-2; D might be TRBD1 (6 bases). The CDR3 loop spans 12 amino acids. V was clipped by 3 bases and J by 4 bases, with 9 bases between them. Per germline, CDR1 SQVTM and CDR2 ANQGSEA. CDR3 residues: CSVDTGSYGYTF. The DNA of the CDR3 is TGCAGCGTTGATACAGGGAGCTATGGCTACACCTTC.

This clonotype was recorded many times. The V and J genes are TRBV5-4 and TRBJ1-1; maybe TRBD1 (6 bases). Between the trimmed V and J ends, which lost 5 bases and 2 bases, there was a span of 10 bases. This CDR3 has 13 amino acids. Germline loops: CDR1 SGHNT, CDR2 YYREEE (reference sequence). The chain's CDR3 is CASRRQVNTEAFF. The CDR3 nucleotides are TGTGCCAGCAGGAGACAGGTCAACACTGAAGCTTTCTTT.

This clonotype showed up many times. This sequence joins TRBV29-1 and TRBJ1-2; TRBD1 matches 11 bases. The CDR3 spans 14 residues. Germline CDR1 SQVTM, CDR2 ANQGSEA. V lost 6 bases to trimming and J lost 3 bases; unmatched junction nucleotides: 6. CDR3 region: CSVAGTGGDYGYTF. CDR3 DNA: TGCAGCGTGGCCGGGACAGGGGGGGACTATGGCTACACCTTC. Based on the CDR3 plus reference TRBV29-1 and TRBJ1-2, the full variable domain is SAVISQKPSRDICQRGTSLTIQCQVDSQVTMMFWYRQQPGQSLTLIATANQGSEATYESGFVIDKFPISRPNLTFSTLTVSNMSPEDSSIYLCSVAGTGGDYGYTFGSGTRLTVV.

The chain links TRBV7-3 to TRBJ2-5, with D hard to call. Germline V gene data show CDR1 as SGHTA and CDR2 as FQGTGA. This CDR3 comprises 12 residues. The germline V and J ends were trimmed by 5 bases and 7 bases, with 11 bases remaining between them. The CDR3 spells CASSLGLGTQYF. CDR3 bases: TGTGCCAGCAGCCTGGGCTTAGGGACCCAGTACTTC.

The rearrangement joins TRBV12-3 or TRBV12-4 to TRBJ1-1, with D possibly matching TRBD1 (5 bases). V gave up 2 bases and J gave up 1 base, with 11 bases separating them. CDR3 length: 15 amino acids. The CDR3 DNA reads TGTGCCAGCAGTTTAATGCAGGGTACGAACACTGAAGCTTTCTTT. As protein: CASSLMQGTNTEAFF.

This clonotype has a handful of counts. The J gene is TRBJ1-1, the V gene TRBV28, with 10 bases that match TRBD1. V shed 2 bases and J 5 bases; nucleotides not matched to a gene: 5. This CDR3 contains 15 residues. The germline V gene has CDR1 MDHEN and CDR2 SYDVKM. The DNA for the CDR3 is TGTGCCAGCAGTTTAGATGGGACAGGGGTGACTGAAGCTTTCTTT. It yields the protein CASSLDGTGVTEAFF.

This clonotype was found many times. The chain has TRBV2 and TRBJ2-7; a weak D match, TRBD2 (7 bases). Germline V lookup: CDR1 SNHLY, CDR2 FYNNEI. V was pared by 6 bases and J by 3 bases, with 18 bases between. The CDR3 is 15 residues long. For the CDR3, the DNA is TGTGCCAGCAGAAGGGGGGGGCCAGAATTCTACGAGCAGTACTTC. It encodes CASRRGGPEFYEQYF.

This clonotype was detected many times. The gene calls are TRBV6-2 or TRBV6-3 and TRBJ1-1; maybe TRBD1 (5 bases). The CDR3 length is 14 residues. CDR1 and CDR2 (germline): MNHEY, SVGEGT. V lost 5 bases to trimming and J lost 3 bases, with 13 bases between them. CDR3 region: CASSTRGTYTEAFF. The CDR3, as DNA: TGTGCCAGCAGTACGAGAGGGACCTACACTGAAGCTTTCTTT.

The chain employs TRBV28 and TRBJ2-5, with TRBD1 identical over 7 bases. The trim removed 5 bases at V and 3 bases at J, leaving 9 bases unmatched. Looked up from germline, CDR1 is MDHEN and CDR2 is SYDVKM. CDR3 length: 15 residues. CDR3 bases: TGTGCCAGCAGTCCACAAGGGACAGCTGAAGAGACCCAGTACTTC. Translating it yields CASSPQGTAEETQYF.

Many counts were recorded for this clonotype. The J gene is TRBJ1-2, the V gene TRBV27; D is undetermined. CDR3 size: 13 residues. V was pared by 3 bases and J by 2 bases, with 7 bases between. Germline V lookup: CDR1 MNHEY, CDR2 SMNVEV (reference sequence). CDR3 bases: TGTGCCAGCAGTTTGGGGATCAACTATGGCTACACCTTC. Amino acids: CASSLGINYGYTF.

The sample holds many counts of this clonotype. This chain uses TRBV30 with TRBJ1-2; D is ambiguous. The CDR3 is 12 amino acids. Trimming pared 1 base from V and 4 bases from J, leaving 7 bases between. Germline V gene lookup returns CDR1 GTSNPN and CDR2 SVGIG (reference sequence). The CDR3 coding sequence is TGTGCCTGGAGTGCGGGGTTCTATGGCTACACCTTC. This codes for CAWSAGFYGYTF.

The CDR3 protein is CASSLAAGGPDTGELFF. CDR3 DNA sequence: TGTGCCAGCAGTTTGGCGGCGGGGGGGCCGGACACCGGGGAGCTGTTTTTT. The genes are TRBV27 and TRBJ2-2, with 9 bases matching TRBD2. The ends lost 3 bases at V and 3 bases at J; junction bases unmatched: 8. Germline values: CDR1 MNHEY, CDR2 SMNVEV (reference sequence). The CDR3 length is 17 residues.

The V call is TRBV15, the J call TRBJ2-5; D may correspond to TRBD1 or TRBD2 (5 bases each). Germline V gives CDR1 LNHNV, CDR2 YYDKDF (reference sequence). CDR3 size: 16 residues. Trimming pared 1 base from V and 7 bases from J, leaving 19 bases between. This CDR3 is CATSRGAGTKLGTQYF. The CDR3 DNA reads TGTGCCACCAGCAGAGGCGCCGGGACCAAACTTGGGACCCAGTACTTC.

This clonotype was seen ten or more times. The CDR3 is CASSEVAGVQETQYF. In DNA form, the CDR3 reads TGTGCCAGCAGCGAAGTGGCGGGGGTTCAAGAGACCCAGTACTTC. The chain combines TRBV12-3 or TRBV12-4 with TRBJ2-5; 7 bases match TRBD2. Trimming took 6 bases from V and 2 from J; bases not matched to a gene: 9. CDR3 length: 15 amino acids.

This clonotype occurred many times. V is TRBV7-9 and J is TRBJ2-5; 8 bases fit TRBD2. Per the germline V gene, CDR1 is SEHNR and CDR2 is FQNEAQ (reference sequence). V shed 5 bases, J shed 4 bases, and the junction held 9 bases outside the gene matches. The CDR3 length is 15 residues. The CDR3 region is CASSRQRGGGETQYF. The CDR3, as DNA: TGTGCCAGCAGCCGACAACGGGGGGGCGGAGAGACCCAGTACTTC.